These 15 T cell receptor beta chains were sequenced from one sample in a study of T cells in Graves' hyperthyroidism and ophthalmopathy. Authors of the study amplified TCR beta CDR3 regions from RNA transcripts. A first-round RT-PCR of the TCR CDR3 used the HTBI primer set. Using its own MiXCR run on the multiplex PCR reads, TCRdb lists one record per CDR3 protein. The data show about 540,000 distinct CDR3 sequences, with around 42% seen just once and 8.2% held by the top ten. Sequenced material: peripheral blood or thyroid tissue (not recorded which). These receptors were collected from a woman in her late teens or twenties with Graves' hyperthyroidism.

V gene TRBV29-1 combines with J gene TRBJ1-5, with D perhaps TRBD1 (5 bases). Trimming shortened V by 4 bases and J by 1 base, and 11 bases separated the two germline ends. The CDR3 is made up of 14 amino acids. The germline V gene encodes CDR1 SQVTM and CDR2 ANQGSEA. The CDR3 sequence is CSVGGWDSNQPQHF. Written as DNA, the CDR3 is TGCAGCGTTGGAGGTTGGGACAGCAATCAGCCCCAGCATTTT.

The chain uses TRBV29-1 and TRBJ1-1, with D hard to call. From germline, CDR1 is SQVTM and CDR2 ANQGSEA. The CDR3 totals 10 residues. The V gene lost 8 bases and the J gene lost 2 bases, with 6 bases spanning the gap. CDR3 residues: CSRGNTEAFF. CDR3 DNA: TGCAGCAGAGGCAACACTGAAGCTTTCTTT.

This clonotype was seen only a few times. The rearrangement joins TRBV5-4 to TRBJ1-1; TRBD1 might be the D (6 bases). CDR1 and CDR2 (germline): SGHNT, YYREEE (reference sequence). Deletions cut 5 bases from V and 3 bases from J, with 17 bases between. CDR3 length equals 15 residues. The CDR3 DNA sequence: TGTGCCAGCAGTTTTCTACGGGGGGCCGACACTGAAGCTTTCTTT. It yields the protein CASSFLRGADTEAFF.

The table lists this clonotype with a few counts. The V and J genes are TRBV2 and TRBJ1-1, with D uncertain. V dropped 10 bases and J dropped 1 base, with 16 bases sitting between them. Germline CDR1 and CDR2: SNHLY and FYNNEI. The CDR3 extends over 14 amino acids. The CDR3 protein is CATTPSKGNTEAFF. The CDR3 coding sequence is TGTGCCACCACACCGTCAAAGGGGAACACTGAAGCTTTCTTT.

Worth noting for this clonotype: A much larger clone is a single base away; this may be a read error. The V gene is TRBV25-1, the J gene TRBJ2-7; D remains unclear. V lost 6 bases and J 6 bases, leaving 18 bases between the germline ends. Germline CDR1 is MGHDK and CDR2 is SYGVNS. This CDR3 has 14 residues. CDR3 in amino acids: CASSQTAPWSEQYF. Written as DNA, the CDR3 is TGTGCCAGCAGCCAGACCGCCCCTTGGAGCGAGCAGTACTTC.

The CDR3 loop is CANRTGTGRMNTEAFF. In DNA form, the CDR3 reads TGTGCCAACCGAACCGGGACAGGTCGTATGAACACTGAAGCTTTCTTT. This chain uses TRBV10-3 with TRBJ1-1, with TRBD1 matching 8 bases. The CDR3 is made up of 16 amino acids. Germline lookup yields CDR1 ENHRY and CDR2 SYGVKD. V shed 10 bases, J shed 0 bases, and the junction held 13 bases outside the gene matches.

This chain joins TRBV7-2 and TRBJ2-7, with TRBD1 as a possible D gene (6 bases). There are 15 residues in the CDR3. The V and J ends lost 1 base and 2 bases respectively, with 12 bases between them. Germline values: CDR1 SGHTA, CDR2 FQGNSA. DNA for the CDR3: TGTGCCAGCAGCTTAGGGGCGGCAGGGGCCTACGAGCAGTACTTC. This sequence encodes CASSLGAAGAYEQYF.

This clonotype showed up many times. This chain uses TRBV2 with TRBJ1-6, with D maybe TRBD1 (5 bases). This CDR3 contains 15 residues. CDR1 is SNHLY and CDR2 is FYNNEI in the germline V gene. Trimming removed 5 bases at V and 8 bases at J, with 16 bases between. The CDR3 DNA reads TGTGCCAGCAGTCAAAACGGGGGGACGTATTCACCCCTCCACTTT. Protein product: CASSQNGGTYSPLHF.

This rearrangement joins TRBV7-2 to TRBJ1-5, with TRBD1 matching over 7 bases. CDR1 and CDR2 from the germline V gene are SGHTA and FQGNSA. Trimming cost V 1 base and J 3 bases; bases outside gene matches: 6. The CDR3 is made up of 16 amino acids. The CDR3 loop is CASSLDDREINQPQHF. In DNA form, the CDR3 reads TGTGCCAGCAGCTTAGATGACAGGGAGATCAATCAGCCCCAGCATTTT.

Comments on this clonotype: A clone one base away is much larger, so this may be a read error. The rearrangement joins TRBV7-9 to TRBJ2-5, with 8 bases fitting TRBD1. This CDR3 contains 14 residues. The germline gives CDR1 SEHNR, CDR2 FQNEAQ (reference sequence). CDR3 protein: CASSPGQVQEAQYF. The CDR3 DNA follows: TGCGCCAGCAGCCCGGGACAGGTCCAAGAAGCCCAGTACTTC.

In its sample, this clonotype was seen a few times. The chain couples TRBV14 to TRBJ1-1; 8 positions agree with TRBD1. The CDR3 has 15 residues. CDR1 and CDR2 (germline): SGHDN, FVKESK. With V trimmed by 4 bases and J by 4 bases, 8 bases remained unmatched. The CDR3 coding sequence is TGTGCCAGCAGCCGAATACAGGGGGGGAGCACTGAAGCTTTCTTT. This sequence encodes CASSRIQGGSTEAFF. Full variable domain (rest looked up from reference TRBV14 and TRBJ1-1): EAGVTQFPSHSVIEKGQTVTLRCDPISGHDNLYWYRRVMGKEIKFLLHFVKESKQDESGMPNNRFLAERTGGTYSTLKVQPAELEDSGVYFCASSRIQGGSTEAFFGQGTRLTVV.

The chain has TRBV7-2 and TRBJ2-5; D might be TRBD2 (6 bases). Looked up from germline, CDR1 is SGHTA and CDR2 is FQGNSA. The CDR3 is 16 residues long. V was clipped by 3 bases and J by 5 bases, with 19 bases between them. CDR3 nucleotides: TGTGCCAGCAGCTTTAGCCGACTAGTTGGTGGGGAGACCCAGTACTTC. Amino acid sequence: CASSFSRLVGGETQYF. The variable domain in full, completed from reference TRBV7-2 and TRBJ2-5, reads GAGVSQSPSNKVTEKGKDVELRCDPISGHTALYWYRQSLGQGLEFLIYFQGNSAPDKSGLPSDRFSAERTGGSVSTLTIQRTQQEDSAVYLCASSFSRLVGGETQYFGPGTRLLVL.

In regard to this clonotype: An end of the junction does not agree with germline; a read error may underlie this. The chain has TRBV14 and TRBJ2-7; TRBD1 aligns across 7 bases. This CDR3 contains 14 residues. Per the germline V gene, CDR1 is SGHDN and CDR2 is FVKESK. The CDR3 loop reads CASREPGQIYEQYF. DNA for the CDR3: TGCGCCAGCAGAGAACCGGGACAGATCTACGAGCAGTACTTC.

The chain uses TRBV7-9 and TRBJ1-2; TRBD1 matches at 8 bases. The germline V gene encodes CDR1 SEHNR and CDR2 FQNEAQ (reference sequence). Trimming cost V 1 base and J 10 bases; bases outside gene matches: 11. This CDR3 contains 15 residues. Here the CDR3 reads CASSLGTGIGVIYTF. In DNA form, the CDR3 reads TGTGCCAGCAGCTTAGGGACAGGGATCGGCGTAATCTACACCTTC.

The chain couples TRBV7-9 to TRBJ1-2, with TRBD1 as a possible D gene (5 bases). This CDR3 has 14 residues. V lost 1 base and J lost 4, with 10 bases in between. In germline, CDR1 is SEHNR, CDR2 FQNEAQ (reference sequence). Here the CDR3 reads CASSLEGFSYGYTF. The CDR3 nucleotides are TGTGCCAGCAGCTTAGAGGGGTTTAGCTATGGCTACACCTTC.